The 10 T cell receptor beta chains below come from one sample, sequenced in a study of T cell repertoires in aging, cancer and after chemotherapy. A mixed TRB-A/B primer pool amplified rearranged TRB by multiplex touch-down PCR. TCRdb itself ran the multiplex PCR reads through MiXCR, one entry per CDR3 protein. The sample contains around 11,000 distinct CDR3 sequences, roughly 40% of which appear only once. The template was genomic DNA from peripheral blood, not RNA. Sequencing was done on a sample of blood. Source of these receptors: a human donor in good health.

To note about this clonotype: A read error may account for a junction end that differs from germline. The chain is built from TRBV6-6 and TRBJ1-2, with D possibly being TRBD1 (5 bases). This CDR3 spans 15 amino acids. Germline CDR1 is MNHNY and CDR2 is SVGAGI (reference sequence). In DNA form, the CDR3 reads TGTGCCATCAGTGAGACGGGACTAGGGGAATATGGCTACACCTTC. Translated: CAISETGLGEYGYTF.

This clonotype was recorded a few times. This rearrangement joins TRBV12-3 or TRBV12-4 to TRBJ1-5; D gene ambiguous. V was trimmed by 3 bases and J by 4 bases, leaving 7 bases between them. This CDR3 comprises 13 residues. CDR3 in amino acids: CASSLRENQPQHF. Here the CDR3 DNA reads TGTGCCAGCAGTTTGCGGGAAAATCAGCCCCAGCATTTT.

J is TRBJ2-7 and V is TRBV11-2; TRBD2 matches 7 bases. The ends lost 1 base at V and 6 bases at J; junction bases unmatched: 15. CDR1 is SGHAT, CDR2 FQNNGV, per germline. This CDR3 comprises 17 residues. The CDR3 is CASSLVGSGAGEAEQYV. DNA of the CDR3: TGTGCCAGCAGCTTAGTGGGGAGTGGGGCGGGGGAGGCCGAGCAGTACGTC.

The CDR3 spells CASTSWTSGGPISSTDTQYF. The CDR3 DNA reads as TGTGCCAGCACATCCTGGACTAGCGGGGGGCCTATAAGTAGCACAGATACGCAGTATTTT. The rearrangement joins TRBV6-4 to TRBJ2-3; 14 bases align to TRBD2. Germline loops: CDR1 MRHNA, CDR2 SNTAGT. There are 20 residues in the CDR3. With 7 bases clipped from V and 0 bases from J, the junction kept 15 bases outside the gene matches.

The chain is built from TRBV18 and TRBJ2-7; 8 nucleotides align to TRBD1. J gave up 2 bases and V 0 bases, and 3 bases lay outside the gene matches. The CDR3 length is 15 residues. Germline values: CDR1 KGHSH, CDR2 LQKENI. CDR3 in DNA: TGTGCCAGCTCACCACCGAGACAGGGGACCTACGAGCAGTACTTC. This gives the protein CASSPPRQGTYEQYF.

The chain carries TRBV21-1 and TRBJ2-7; the D segment call TRBD1 is taken from the table without a DNA check. TRBV21-1 is labeled a pseudogene. This CDR3 comprises 16 residues. CDR3 bases: TGTGCCAGCAGCAAAGATGGCCAGGGACAGGGGTACGAGCAGTACGTC. Translated, it gives CASSKDGQGQGYEQYV.

The sample holds a few counts of this clonotype. This sequence joins TRBV6-1 and TRBJ1-2, with 7 bases fitting TRBD1. Trimming cost V 3 bases and J 10 bases; bases outside gene matches: 5. The CDR3 contains 12 residues. Germline V gene lookup returns CDR1 MNHNS and CDR2 SASEGT. CDR3 sequence (DNA): TGTGCCAGCAGTGAGTTGCAGGGGGTCTACACCTTC. This encodes CASSELQGVYTF.

V usage is TRBV7-6 and J usage is TRBJ2-3; 7 bases agree with TRBD1. Germline V gene sequence: CDR1 SGHVS, CDR2 FNYEAQ. CDR3 size: 14 residues. The junction had 6 bases not matched to a gene; V was cut back by 1 base and J by 8 bases. The CDR3: CASSLGSRQGTQYF. The CDR3 nucleotides read TGTGCCAGCAGCTTAGGGTCGAGACAGGGTACGCAGTATTTT. The full variable domain, rest sourced from reference TRBV7-6 and TRBJ2-3, is GAGVSQSPRYKVTKRGQDVALRCDPISGHVSLYWYRQALGQGPEFLTYFNYEAQQDKSGLPNDRFSAERPEGSISTLTIQRTEQRDSAMYRCASSLGSRQGTQYFGPGTRLTVL.

This chain joins TRBV20-1 and TRBJ2-3; D may be TRBD2 (5 bases). This CDR3 is 14 amino acids long. Germline V gives CDR1 DFQATT, CDR2 SNEGSKA (reference sequence). Deletions cut 1 base from V and 6 bases from J, with 14 bases between. CDR3 sequence (DNA): TGCAGTGCTAGAGTCCTAGCAGCATTGGATACGCAGTATTTT. Protein product: CSARVLAALDTQYF.

V gene TRBV15 combines with J gene TRBJ2-3; D may be TRBD2 (5 bases). The CDR3 runs 17 residues. Germline CDR1 LNHNV, CDR2 YYDKDF (reference sequence). The V and J ends lost 0 bases and 6 bases respectively, with 19 bases between them. This CDR3 is CATSRERLASIRDTQYF. The CDR3 DNA reads as TGTGCCACCAGCAGAGAAAGGCTAGCTTCTATAAGGGATACGCAGTATTTT.